This entry features one T cell receptor (beta chain) sequence. This entry is derived from a study of blood T cell repertoires in COVID-19. Study in general: The origin of the acute and convalescent COVID-19 samples was the United States, Italy and Spain.

Participants were aged roughly 18 to 90 years, lived in over 20 US areas, and enrolled virtually. Each exposed participant met a COVID-19 case in the 2 weeks preceding study entry. Original processing notes: Nucleated cell counts were estimated from reference gene primer amplification. Using immunoSEQ multiplex PCR, the repertoire was profiled, and TCRdb retains in-frame clones only, with some absent. Clone size and V and J calls were adopted from that table, with D and trimming inferred from the DNA. The sample holds approximately 200,000 clones, around nine tenths seen once. This receptor was taken from a woman in her twenties or thirties who had been exposed to COVID-19. Source material: PBMCs or T cells enriched from blood (not recorded which).

CDR3: CAGRDRGYEQYF. The CDR3 coding sequence is TGTGCCGGCCGGGACAGGGGCTACGAGCAGTACTTC. The chain couples TRBV2 to TRBJ2-7; 10 nucleotides match TRBD1. CDR3 length equals 12 residues. Looked up from germline, CDR1 is SNHLY and CDR2 is FYNNEI. With V trimmed by 11 bases and J by 3 bases, 4 bases remained unmatched.